Below, one T cell receptor beta chain is given with its context. Its specificity is not known. Sequenced by immunoSEQ multiplex PCR; TCRdb stores in-frame clones only, minus some. The data contain roughly 34,000 clones, more than 65% of them singletons. The time point denotes: week 47, end of study. In the vaccine, a single dose held 300 ug of the mutant IDH1 20-mer peptide, along with topical imiquimod. The CDR3 runs 15 residues. After removal of 4 bases from V and 1 base from J, the junction contained 7 bases not matched to a gene. From germline, CDR1 is SGHDN and CDR2 FVKESK. This sample was included in a study of a mutant IDH1 vaccine in newly diagnosed glioma. About the research overall: Treatment recipients were approximately 62% male and approximately 40% female, and their mean age was roughly 44 years. Those enrolled had earlier been treated with radiotherapy, temozolomide, or both, mostly both. Study results and caveats: Induction of immune responses by the vaccine occurred in roughly 93% of patients.

The sequence derives from a man aged 30 to 45 with glioma. The genes are TRBV14 and TRBJ2-7, with TRBD1 matching over 7 bases. This specimen was PBMCs, taken from a glioma patient whose treatment included an IDH1 peptide vaccine. The chain's CDR3 is CASSLNRGRSYEQYF. The CDR3 coding sequence is TGTGCCAGCAGCCTTAACAGGGGAAGGTCCTACGAGCAGTACTTC.